These 17 T cell receptor beta chains originate from one sample sequenced in a study of a mutant IDH1 vaccine in newly diagnosed glioma. Time point described: baseline, week 1 (first vaccination visit). Treatment indicated: pre-vaccination baseline after standard-of-care therapy. The table came from immunoSEQ multiplex PCR; TCRdb's copy has only in-frame clones and leaves some out. Counted here are about 66,000 clones, 80% to 90% occurring once; the ten biggest clones make up around 3%. Here the sequenced sample was PBMCs, taken from a glioma patient treated with radiotherapy, temozolomide or both. The receptors shown here come from a man aged 25-45 years with glioma.

The V call is TRBV9, the J call TRBJ2-5; 7 bases fit TRBD2. J lost 3 bases, V lost 3 bases, and 14 bases had no gene match. Germline CDR1 is SGDLS and CDR2 is YYNGEE. The CDR3 runs 17 residues. In nucleotides, the CDR3 is TGTGCCAGCAGCGAGCCTCGGTGGGGGGGATCCAAAGAGACCCAGTACTTC. It yields the protein CASSEPRWGGSKETQYF.

The CDR3: CASSEKKFQTGGTEAFF. For the CDR3, the DNA is TGCGCCAGCAGCGAGAAGAAGTTTCAAACAGGGGGCACTGAAGCTTTCTTT. This rearrangement joins TRBV5-1 to TRBJ1-1; 8 bases match TRBD1. J was trimmed by 4 bases and V by 4 bases; bases with no gene match: 15. The CDR3 is 17 residues long. Germline V lookup: CDR1 SGHRS, CDR2 YFSETQ.

The chain carries TRBV7-9 and TRBJ2-7; possible D gene TRBD1, 6 bases. This CDR3 spans 12 amino acids. V lost 3 bases and J lost 5, with 8 bases in between. Germline values: CDR1 SEHNR, CDR2 FQNEAQ (reference sequence). Here the CDR3 reads CASSFDRNEQYF. In DNA form, the CDR3 reads TGTGCCAGCAGCTTCGACAGGAACGAGCAGTACTTC.

This clone has just one count. The V and J genes are TRBV10-3 and TRBJ1-6; 8 bases match TRBD1. With V trimmed by 1 base and J by 9 bases, 2 bases remained unmatched. Germline values: CDR1 ENHRY, CDR2 SYGVKD. This CDR3 spans 14 amino acids. CDR3 DNA: TGTGCCATCAGTGAGTACAGGGGGACTTCACCCCTCCACTTT. Its protein is CAISEYRGTSPLHF.

This chain connects TRBV28 to TRBJ1-2; no clear D. The germline V gene encodes CDR1 MDHEN and CDR2 SYDVKM. This CDR3 has 13 amino acids. V was cut by 3 bases and J by 3 bases, with 8 bases left in between. CDR3 loop: CASSLRQHYGYTF. The CDR3 DNA reads as TGTGCCAGCAGTTTGAGGCAGCACTATGGCTACACCTTC.

This clone came up once. This rearrangement joins TRBV7-6 to TRBJ2-7; the match to TRBD1 covers 12 bases. The CDR3 is made up of 14 amino acids. The V gene's germline CDR1 is SGHVS and CDR2 FNYEAQ. V lost 4 bases to trimming and J lost 7 bases; unmatched junction nucleotides: 5. CDR3 in amino acids: CASSSGTGGPEQYF. DNA for the CDR3: TGTGCCAGCAGCTCCGGGACAGGGGGCCCGGAGCAGTACTTC.

The chain combines TRBV27 with TRBJ2-7; 9 bases match TRBD2. Germline lookup yields CDR1 MNHEY and CDR2 SMNVEV (reference sequence). With V trimmed by 2 bases and J by 3 bases, 5 bases remained unmatched. This CDR3 contains 15 residues. CDR3 sequence (DNA): TGTGCCAGCAGTTTACTAGCGGGGAAACACTACGAGCAGTACTTC. Its translation is CASSLLAGKHYEQYF.

V and J are TRBV11-2 and TRBJ2-3; tentative D call: TRBD1 (6 bases). The CDR3 consists of 18 residues. Deletions cut 2 bases from V and 6 bases from J, with 24 bases between. CDR1 SGHAT and CDR2 FQNNGV come from the germline V gene. The CDR3 spells CASSLRGYRESLPDTQYF. The CDR3 nucleotides read TGTGCCAGCAGCTTAAGGGGGTACAGGGAATCCCTCCCGGATACGCAGTATTTT.

The chain employs TRBV4-1 and TRBJ2-3; D is possibly TRBD2 (5 bases). Germline lookup yields CDR1 MGHRA and CDR2 YSYEKL. This CDR3 comprises 13 residues. V was trimmed by 0 bases and J by 10 bases, leaving 11 bases between them. CDR3 in amino acids: CASSQETSSAQYF. The CDR3 DNA sequence: TGCGCCAGCAGCCAAGAAACTAGTTCAGCGCAGTATTTT.

The chain is built from TRBV2 and TRBJ1-2, with a possible D match to TRBD1 (6 bases). V dropped 6 bases and J dropped 4 bases, with 15 bases sitting between them. The germline CDR1 and CDR2 sequences are SNHLY and FYNNEI. The CDR3 sequence is 14 residues long. The CDR3 region has the DNA TGTGCCAGCAGCTTCTCGACAGGATCCTATGGCTACACCTTC. Its translation: CASSFSTGSYGYTF.

With regard to this clone: Different DNA sequences within this sample yield the same CDR3. The J gene is TRBJ1-1, the V gene TRBV18, with 7 bases identical to TRBD1. Germline V gene lookup returns CDR1 KGHSH and CDR2 LQKENI. The CDR3 covers 13 residues. The junction had 1 base not matched to a gene; V was cut back by 3 bases and J by 3 bases. This chain's CDR3 is CASSPTGDTEAFF. The CDR3 DNA reads as TGTGCCAGCTCACCCACAGGGGACACTGAAGCTTTCTTT. The full variable domain, with the rest looked up from reference TRBV18 and TRBJ1-1, is NAGVMQNPRHLVRRRGQEARLRCSPMKGHSHVYWYRQLPEEGLKFMVYLQKENIIDESGMPKERFSAEFPKEGPSILRIQQVVRGDSAAYFCASSPTGDTEAFFGQGTRLTVV.

The chain combines TRBV19 with TRBJ2-4, with D tentatively TRBD1 (6 bases). V lost 5 bases and J lost 1, with 18 bases in between. CDR1 is LNHDA and CDR2 is SQIVND in the germline V gene (reference sequence). The CDR3 loop spans 17 amino acids. The CDR3 here is CASSYPTGSRAKNIQYF. Here the CDR3 DNA reads TGTGCCAGTAGTTACCCGACAGGCTCGAGGGCCAAAAACATTCAGTACTTC.

This clone was found a few times. This chain connects TRBV30 to TRBJ1-1; TRBD1 aligns across 7 bases. V was clipped by 2 bases and J by 10 bases; unmatched bases: 4. CDR1 and CDR2 from the germline V gene are GTSNPN and SVGIG (reference sequence). The CDR3 covers 11 residues. The CDR3 DNA reads TGTGCCTGGAGTCCAGGGGGGGGAGCTTTCTTT. It encodes CAWSPGGGAFF.

The chain couples TRBV6-5 to TRBJ1-1; D may be TRBD1 (6 bases). V lost 7 bases to trimming and J lost 5 bases, with 14 bases between them. The CDR3 runs to 13 residues. The germline CDR1 and CDR2 sequences are MNHEY and SVGAGI. This chain's CDR3 is CASNYREGTEAFF. DNA for the CDR3: TGTGCCAGCAACTACAGGGAGGGAACTGAAGCTTTCTTT.

This chain joins TRBV4-1 and TRBJ2-4; weak D call: TRBD1 (5 bases). Trimming cost V 0 bases and J 6 bases, with 15 bases left between them. The CDR3 totals 16 residues. Germline V lookup: CDR1 MGHRA, CDR2 YSYEKL. CDR3 nucleotide sequence: TGCGCCAGCAGCCAAGATAAGGGGTTGGGCGGAAACATTCAGTACTTC. This gives the protein CASSQDKGLGGNIQYF.

The rearrangement joins TRBV11-2 to TRBJ2-7, with D unresolved. CDR3 length: 14 amino acids. The germline V gene encodes CDR1 SGHAT and CDR2 FQNNGV. V shed 3 bases and J shed 1 base, with 10 bases lying between them. CDR3 DNA: TGTGCCAGCAGCTTTGATTGGGAATCCTACGAGCAGTACTTC. This sequence encodes CASSFDWESYEQYF.

This chain joins TRBV12-2 and TRBJ2-7; the listed D gene, TRBD1, was not tested against the DNA. TRBV12-2 is an annotated pseudogene. CDR3 size: 15 residues. DNA of the CDR3: TGTGCAAGTCGCTTAACTGACAGGCCCTCCTACGAGCAGTACTTC. Protein: CASRLTDRPSYEQYF.